This T cell receptor beta chain stems from a study of T cells after posttransplantation cyclophosphamide. The study, taken as a whole, reports: TRB clonality was highly associated with recipient CMV seropositivity and reactivation. Donor-recipient repertoire similarity was low at 1-2 months, rising over year one.

TCRdb's copy holds only in-frame clones and misses some; the assay was immunoSEQ multiplex PCR. The table shows some 61,000 clones, with over 85% occurring only once. Notes on this clone: Its antigen remains unidentified.

This TCR derives from a woman aged 30 to 39 in good health and a related stem cell transplant donor. The sequencing sample was made of PBMCs.

CDR3 DNA sequence: TGTGCCAGCAGCTGGCAACGGAACACTGAAGCTTTCTTT. This encodes CASSWQRNTEAFF. The chain couples TRBV7-2 to TRBJ1-1; the D is unclear. CDR1 and CDR2 from the germline V gene are SGHTA and FQGNSA. Trimming cost V 4 bases and J 1 base, with 7 bases left between them. The CDR3 length is 13 residues.